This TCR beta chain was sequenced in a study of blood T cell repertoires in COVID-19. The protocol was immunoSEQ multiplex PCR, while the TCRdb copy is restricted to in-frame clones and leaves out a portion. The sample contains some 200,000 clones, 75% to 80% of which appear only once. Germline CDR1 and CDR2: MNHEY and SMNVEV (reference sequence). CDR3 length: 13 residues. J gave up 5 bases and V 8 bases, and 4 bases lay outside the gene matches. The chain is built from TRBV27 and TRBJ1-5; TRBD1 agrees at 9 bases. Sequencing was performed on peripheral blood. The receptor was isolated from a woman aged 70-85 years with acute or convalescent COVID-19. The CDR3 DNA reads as TGTGCCAGCGGACAGGGGTACGATCAGCCCCAGCATTTT. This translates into CASGQGYDQPQHF.